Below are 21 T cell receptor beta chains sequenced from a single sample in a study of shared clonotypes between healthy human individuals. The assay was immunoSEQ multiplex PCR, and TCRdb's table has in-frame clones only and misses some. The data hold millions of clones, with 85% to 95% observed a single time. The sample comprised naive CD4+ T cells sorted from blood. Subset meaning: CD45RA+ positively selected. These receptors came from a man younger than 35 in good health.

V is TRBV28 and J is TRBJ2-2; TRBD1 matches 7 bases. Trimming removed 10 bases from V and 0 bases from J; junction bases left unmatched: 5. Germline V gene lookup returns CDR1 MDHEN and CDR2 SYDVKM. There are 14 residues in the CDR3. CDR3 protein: CATTGTANTGELFF. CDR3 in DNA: TGTGCCACCACCGGGACAGCGAACACCGGGGAGCTGTTTTTT.

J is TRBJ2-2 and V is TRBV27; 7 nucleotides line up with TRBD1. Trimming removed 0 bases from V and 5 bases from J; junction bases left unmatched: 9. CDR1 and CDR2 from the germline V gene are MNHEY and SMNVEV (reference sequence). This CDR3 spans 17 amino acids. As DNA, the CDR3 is TGTGCCAGCAGTTTATCGATAAGACAGGGTCGAACCGGGGAGCTGTTTTTT. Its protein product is CASSLSIRQGRTGELFF.

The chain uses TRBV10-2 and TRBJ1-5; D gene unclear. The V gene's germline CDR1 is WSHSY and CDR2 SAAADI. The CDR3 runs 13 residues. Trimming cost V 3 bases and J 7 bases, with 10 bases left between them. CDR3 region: CASSDSRRQPQHF. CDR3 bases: TGCGCCAGCAGTGATTCGCGACGGCAGCCCCAGCATTTT.

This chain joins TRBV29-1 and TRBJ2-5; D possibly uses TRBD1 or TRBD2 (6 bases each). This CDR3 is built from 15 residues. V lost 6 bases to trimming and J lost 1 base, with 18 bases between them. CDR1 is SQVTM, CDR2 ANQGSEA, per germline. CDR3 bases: TGCAGCGTCGCTAAGGGGGGACAAAGCCAAGAGACCCAGTACTTC. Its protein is CSVAKGGQSQETQYF.

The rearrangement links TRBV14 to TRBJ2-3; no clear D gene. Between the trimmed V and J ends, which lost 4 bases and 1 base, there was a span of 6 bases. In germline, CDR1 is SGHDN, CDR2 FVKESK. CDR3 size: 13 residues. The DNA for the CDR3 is TGTGCCAGCAGCCTGTGGGGCACAGATACGCAGTATTTT. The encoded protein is CASSLWGTDTQYF.

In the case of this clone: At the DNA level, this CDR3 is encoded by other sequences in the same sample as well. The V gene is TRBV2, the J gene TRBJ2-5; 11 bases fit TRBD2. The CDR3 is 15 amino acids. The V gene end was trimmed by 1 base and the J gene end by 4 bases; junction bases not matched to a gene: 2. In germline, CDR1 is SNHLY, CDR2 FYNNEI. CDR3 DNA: TGTGCCAGCAGTGAAGTAGGACTAGCGGGAGAGACCCAGTACTTC. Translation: CASSEVGLAGETQYF.

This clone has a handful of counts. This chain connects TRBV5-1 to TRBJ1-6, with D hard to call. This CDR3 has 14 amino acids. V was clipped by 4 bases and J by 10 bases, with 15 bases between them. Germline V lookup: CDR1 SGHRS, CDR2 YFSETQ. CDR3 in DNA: TGCGCCAGCAGCGGTATCGGCGGGGTCTCACCCCTCCACTTT. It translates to CASSGIGGVSPLHF.

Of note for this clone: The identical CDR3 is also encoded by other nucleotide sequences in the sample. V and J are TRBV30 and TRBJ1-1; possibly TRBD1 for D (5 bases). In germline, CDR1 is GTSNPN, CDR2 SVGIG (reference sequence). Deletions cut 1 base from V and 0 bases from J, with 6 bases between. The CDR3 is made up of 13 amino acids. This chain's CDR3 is CAWSGQMNTEAFF. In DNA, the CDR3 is TGTGCCTGGAGTGGACAGATGAACACTGAAGCTTTCTTT.

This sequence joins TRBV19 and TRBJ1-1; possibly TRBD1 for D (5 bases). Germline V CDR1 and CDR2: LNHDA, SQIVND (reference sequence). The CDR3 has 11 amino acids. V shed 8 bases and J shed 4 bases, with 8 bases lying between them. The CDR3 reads CASVGGTEAFF. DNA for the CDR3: TGTGCCAGTGTCGGGGGCACTGAAGCTTTCTTT.

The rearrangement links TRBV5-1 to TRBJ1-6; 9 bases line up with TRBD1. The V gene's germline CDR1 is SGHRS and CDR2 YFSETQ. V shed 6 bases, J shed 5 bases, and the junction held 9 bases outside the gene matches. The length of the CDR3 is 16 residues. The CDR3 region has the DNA TGCGCCAGCACCCCCGGGACAGGGCCGAATAATTCACCCCTCCACTTT. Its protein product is CASTPGTGPNNSPLHF.

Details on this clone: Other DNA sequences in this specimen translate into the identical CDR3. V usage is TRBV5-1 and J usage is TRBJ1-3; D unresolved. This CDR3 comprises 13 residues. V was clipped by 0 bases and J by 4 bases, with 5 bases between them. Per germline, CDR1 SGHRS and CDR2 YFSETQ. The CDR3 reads CASSLAAGNTIYF. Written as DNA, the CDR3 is TGCGCCAGCAGCTTGGCTGCAGGAAACACCATATATTTT.

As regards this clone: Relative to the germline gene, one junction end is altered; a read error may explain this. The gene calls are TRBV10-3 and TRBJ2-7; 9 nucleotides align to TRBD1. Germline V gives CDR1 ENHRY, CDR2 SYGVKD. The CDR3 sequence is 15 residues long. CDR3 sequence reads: CAISAGTGPNSYLRF. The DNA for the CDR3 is TGTGCCATCAGTGCAGGGACAGGGCCTAATAGCTACTTGCGCTTC.

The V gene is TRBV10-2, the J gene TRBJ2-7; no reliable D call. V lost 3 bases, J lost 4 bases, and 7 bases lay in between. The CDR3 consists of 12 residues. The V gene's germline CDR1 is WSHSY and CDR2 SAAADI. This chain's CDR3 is CASSDSRYEQYF. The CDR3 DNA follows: TGCGCCAGCAGTGACAGCCGGTACGAGCAGTACTTC.

The chain's CDR3 is CASTKLAGAYEQYF. CDR3 DNA sequence: TGTGCCAGCACCAAACTAGCGGGGGCCTACGAGCAGTACTTC. The J gene is TRBJ2-7, the V gene TRBV6-6, with TRBD2 matching 11 bases. The CDR3 is 14 amino acids. Germline trimming cut 7 bases from V and 2 bases from J; bases unmatched to any gene: 4. The germline V gene encodes CDR1 MNHNY and CDR2 SVGAGI (reference sequence).

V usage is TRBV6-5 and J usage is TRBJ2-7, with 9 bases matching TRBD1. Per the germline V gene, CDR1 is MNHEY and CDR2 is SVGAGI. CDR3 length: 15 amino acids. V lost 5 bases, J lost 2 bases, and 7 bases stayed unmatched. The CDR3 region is CASSQGQGRTYEQYF. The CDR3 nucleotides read TGTGCCAGCAGTCAGGGACAGGGTAGGACCTACGAGCAGTACTTC.

In DNA, the CDR3 is TGCGCCAGCAGCGCCAAGGAGATGAACACTGAAGCTTTCTTT. This codes for CASSAKEMNTEAFF. This sequence joins TRBV4-3 and TRBJ1-1; D gene uncertain. CDR1 and CDR2 from the germline V gene are LGHNA and YSLEER. V lost 5 bases and J lost 0, with 10 bases in between. The CDR3 has 14 residues.

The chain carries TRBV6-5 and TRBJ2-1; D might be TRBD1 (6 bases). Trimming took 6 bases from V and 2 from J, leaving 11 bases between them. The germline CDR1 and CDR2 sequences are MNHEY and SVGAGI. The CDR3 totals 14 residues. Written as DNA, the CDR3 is TGTGCCAGCAGCCAGCAGGGGACCTACAATGAGCAGTTCTTC. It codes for CASSQQGTYNEQFF.

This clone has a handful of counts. The CDR3 loop reads CASSPGQSTGELFF. The CDR3 DNA sequence: TGCGCCAGCAGCCCGGGACAGAGCACCGGGGAGCTGTTTTTT. The chain has TRBV5-1 and TRBJ2-2; 7 bases fit TRBD1. The CDR3 length is 14 residues. V lost 4 bases, J lost 4 bases, and 4 bases stayed unmatched. Germline values: CDR1 SGHRS, CDR2 YFSETQ.

CDR3: CAITSSGSGTGELFF. The CDR3 DNA follows: TGTGCCATCACTTCTAGCGGGAGTGGCACCGGGGAGCTGTTTTTT. J is TRBJ2-2 and V is TRBV10-3; 10 bases agree with TRBD2. V shed 7 bases, J shed 4 bases, and the junction held 6 bases outside the gene matches. This CDR3 spans 15 amino acids. The germline CDR1 and CDR2 sequences are ENHRY and SYGVKD.

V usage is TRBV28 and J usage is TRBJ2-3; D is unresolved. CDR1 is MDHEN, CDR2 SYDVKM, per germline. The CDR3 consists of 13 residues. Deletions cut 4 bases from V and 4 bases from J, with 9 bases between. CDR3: CASSSRYPDTQYF. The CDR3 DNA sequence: TGTGCCAGCAGTTCCAGGTATCCAGATACGCAGTATTTT.

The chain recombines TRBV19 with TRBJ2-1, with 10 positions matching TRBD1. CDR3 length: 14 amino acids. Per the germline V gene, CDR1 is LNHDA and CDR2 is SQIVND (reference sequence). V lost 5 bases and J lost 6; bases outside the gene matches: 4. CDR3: CASSQTGGFNEQFF. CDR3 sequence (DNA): TGTGCCAGTAGTCAGACAGGGGGCTTCAATGAGCAGTTCTTC.